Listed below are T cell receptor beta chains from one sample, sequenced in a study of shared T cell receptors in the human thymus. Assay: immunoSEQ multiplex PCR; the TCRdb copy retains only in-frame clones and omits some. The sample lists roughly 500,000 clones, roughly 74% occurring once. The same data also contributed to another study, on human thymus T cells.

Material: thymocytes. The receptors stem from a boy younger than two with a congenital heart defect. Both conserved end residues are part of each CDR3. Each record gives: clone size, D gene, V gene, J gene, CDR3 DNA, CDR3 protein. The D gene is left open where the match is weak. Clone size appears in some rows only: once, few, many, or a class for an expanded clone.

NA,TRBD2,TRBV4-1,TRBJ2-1,TGCGCCAGCAGCCAAGGAGCGACTAGCGGAAGTATGAATGAGCAGTTCTTC,CASSQGATSGSMNEQFF
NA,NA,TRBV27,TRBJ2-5,TGTGCCAGCAGTTTGGCAGGGTTGGAGACCCAGTACTTC,CASSLAGLETQYF
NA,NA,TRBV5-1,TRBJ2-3,TGCGCCAGCAGCCCGAGGCGGGAATGGTCGGATACGCAGTATTTT,CASSPRREWSDTQYF
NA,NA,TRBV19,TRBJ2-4,TGTGCCAGTAGCCAGGGAACAGAACTAGCCAAAAACATTCAGTACTTC,CASSQGTELAKNIQYF
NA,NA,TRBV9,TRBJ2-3,TGTGCCAGCAGCCCAGGGTGGGGGCCGGGGCCAGATACGCAGTATTTT,CASSPGWGPGPDTQYF
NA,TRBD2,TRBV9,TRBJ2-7,TGTGCCAGCAGCGCCAGCGGGAACTCCTACGAGCAGTACTTC,CASSASGNSYEQYF
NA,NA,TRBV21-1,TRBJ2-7,TGTGCCAGCAACCGTAGACAGGGACAGGACGAGCAGTACTTC,CASNRRQGQDEQYF
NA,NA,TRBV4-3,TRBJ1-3,TGCGCCAGCAGCCAGGCGAGAGGAGGGAGAGCTGGAAACACCATATATTTT,CASSQARGGRAGNTIYF
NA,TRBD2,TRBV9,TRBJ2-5,TGTGCCAGCAGCGTAGAGAGTACTAGCGGGAGGGTAGAGACCCAGTACTTC,CASSVESTSGRVETQYF
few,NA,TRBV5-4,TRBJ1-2,TGTGCCAGCAGACGACGGGACACCGAGGAAGCTAACTATGGCTACACCTTC,CASRRRDTEEANYGYTF
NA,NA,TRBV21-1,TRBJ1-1,TGTGCCAGCAGCAAAGGTGAGGGACACTTGAACACTGAAGCTTTCTTT,CASSKGEGHLNTEAFF
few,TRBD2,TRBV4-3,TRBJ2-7,TGCGCCAGCAGCCAAGTACGGGGGACTAGCGGGAGTCCCTACGAGCAGTACTTC,CASSQVRGTSGSPYEQYF
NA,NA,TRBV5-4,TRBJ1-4,TGTGCCAGCAGCCCGGGAGAGGGGGGGACCAATGAAAAACTGTTTTTT,CASSPGEGGTNEKLFF
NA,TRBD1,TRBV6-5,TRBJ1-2,TGTGCCAGCAGTTACCTAGGACAGGAAAACTATGGCTACACCTTC,CASSYLGQENYGYTF
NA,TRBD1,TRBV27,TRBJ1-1,TGTGCCAGCAGTCTTCGACAGGGGCGGAATACTGAAGCTTTCTTT,CASSLRQGRNTEAFF